The 21 T cell receptor beta chains reported below all come from one sample, sequenced in a study of blood T cell repertoires in COVID-19. Profiling relied on immunoSEQ multiplex PCR, and the TCRdb table lists in-frame clones only, not all of them. The sample includes 200,000 to 250,000 clones, 70% to 90% of them seen just once. The sample comprised peripheral blood. These TCRs come from a man in his thirties or forties with COVID-19, enrolled during active disease.

The chain joins TRBV19 to TRBJ2-1; 12 positions match TRBD2. After removal of 1 base from V and 3 bases from J, the junction contained 22 bases not matched to a gene. Germline loops: CDR1 LNHDA, CDR2 SQIVND (reference sequence). The CDR3 consists of 23 residues. CDR3 region: CASSIVPKLAGGSLIFYYNEQFF. The CDR3 bases are TGTGCCAGTAGTATAGTTCCTAAGCTAGCGGGAGGGTCCTTAATATTCTACTACAATGAGCAGTTCTTC.

The chain couples TRBV4-2 to TRBJ1-1, with a possible D match to TRBD1 (5 bases). The CDR3 sequence is 15 residues long. Trimming removed 0 bases at V and 1 base at J, with 9 bases between. Germline loops: CDR1 LGHNA, CDR2 YNFKEQ. The CDR3 sequence: CASSQERGSNTEAFF. The CDR3 nucleotides are TGTGCCAGCAGCCAAGAAAGGGGATCGAACACTGAAGCTTTCTTT.

V is TRBV2 and J is TRBJ1-2; possible D gene TRBD1, 6 bases. The CDR3 spans 16 residues. Trimming left V 3 bases short and J 1 base short, with 15 bases between. The germline V gene encodes CDR1 SNHLY and CDR2 FYNNEI. The CDR3 loop is CASSELARGLNYGYTF. As DNA, the CDR3 is TGTGCCAGCAGTGAGCTTGCCAGGGGCCTTAACTATGGCTACACCTTC.

The chain couples TRBV9 to TRBJ2-2, with D tentatively TRBD2 (6 bases). The V gene's germline CDR1 is SGDLS and CDR2 YYNGEE. The CDR3 sequence is 18 residues long. Trimming removed 3 bases at V and 0 bases at J, with 18 bases between. CDR3 sequence (DNA): TGTGCCAGCAGCGGGACTAACAGACCATTCGCGAACACCGGGGAGCTGTTTTTT. Amino acid sequence: CASSGTNRPFANTGELFF. The full variable domain, with the rest looked up from reference TRBV9 and TRBJ2-2, is DSGVTQTPKHLITATGQRVTLRCSPRSGDLSVYWYQQSLDQGLQFLIQYYNGEERAKGNILERFSAQQFPDLHSELNLSSLELGDSALYFCASSGTNRPFANTGELFFGEGSRLTVL.

The chain joins TRBV13 to TRBJ2-3, with 13 bases matching TRBD2. V shed 4 bases and J 3 bases; nucleotides not matched to a gene: 7. Germline V gene lookup returns CDR1 PRHDT and CDR2 FYEKMQ (reference sequence). CDR3 length equals 17 residues. CDR3 coding DNA: TGTGCCAGCAGCTCAAGACTAGCGGGGGGCCGTACAGATACGCAGTATTTT. It encodes CASSSRLAGGRTDTQYF.

V usage is TRBV30 and J usage is TRBJ2-3; 8 bases fit TRBD1. Germline V gene lookup returns CDR1 GTSNPN and CDR2 SVGIG (reference sequence). The CDR3 extends over 15 amino acids. V was clipped by 0 bases and J by 0 bases; unmatched bases: 2. The CDR3 sequence is CAWSVGTGSTDTQYF. The CDR3 DNA sequence: TGTGCCTGGAGTGTAGGGACAGGTAGCACAGATACGCAGTATTTT.

The chain employs TRBV5-5 and TRBJ2-1, with TRBD1 matching 7 bases. With 9 bases clipped from V and 1 base from J, the junction kept 19 bases outside the gene matches. This CDR3 comprises 18 residues. In germline, CDR1 is SGHKS, CDR2 YYEKEE (reference sequence). The CDR3 region is CATFTKRGHVESYNEQFF. CDR3 nucleotides: TGTGCCACCTTTACAAAGAGGGGGCATGTGGAGTCCTACAATGAGCAGTTCTTC.

The rearrangement links TRBV9 to TRBJ1-3; the D gene is possibly TRBD1 (5 bases). Germline assignment: CDR1 SGDLS and CDR2 YYNGEE. This CDR3 contains 16 residues. Trimming removed 3 bases from V and 4 bases from J, with 17 bases in between. The CDR3 here is CASSGTGTLGGNTIYF. DNA for the CDR3: TGTGCCAGCAGCGGGACCGGGACTCTGGGGGGAAACACCATATATTTT.

The chain couples TRBV25-1 to TRBJ2-5; TRBD1 might be the D (5 bases). The germline gives CDR1 MGHDK, CDR2 SYGVNS. This CDR3 is built from 13 residues. V lost 5 bases to trimming and J lost 1 base, with 8 bases between them. CDR3 residues: CASSRQFQETQYF. DNA of the CDR3: TGTGCCAGCAGTCGACAGTTCCAAGAGACCCAGTACTTC.

The chain uses TRBV3-1 (or the pseudogene TRBV3-2) and TRBJ2-7; 9 bases match TRBD1. V gave up 0 bases and J gave up 0 bases; unmatched junction bases: 3. The CDR3 consists of 16 residues. CDR1 and CDR2 (germline): LGHDT, YNNKEL (reference sequence). The CDR3 spells CASSQEGQGISYEQYF. DNA of the CDR3: TGTGCCAGCAGCCAAGAGGGACAGGGTATCTCCTACGAGCAGTACTTC.

Details on this clone: This sample includes further DNA sequences coding for the same CDR3. The chain links TRBV7-2 to TRBJ1-2; TRBD1 might be the D (6 bases). Germline values: CDR1 SGHTA, CDR2 FQGNSA. The CDR3 contains 13 residues. V lost 1 base, J lost 6 bases, and 9 bases lay in between. The CDR3 is CASSLGRGDGYTF. CDR3 nucleotides: TGTGCCAGCAGCTTAGGCAGGGGCGATGGCTACACCTTC.

The chain joins TRBV2 to TRBJ1-5; TRBD1 aligns across 8 bases. This CDR3 comprises 14 residues. Germline V gives CDR1 SNHLY, CDR2 FYNNEI. V was clipped by 1 base and J by 4 bases; unmatched bases: 0. This chain's CDR3 is CASSEGTGNQPQHF. CDR3 coding DNA: TGTGCCAGCAGTGAAGGGACAGGGAATCAGCCCCAGCATTTT.

The rearrangement links TRBV19 to TRBJ1-5; D uncertain. The CDR3 covers 15 residues. V was trimmed by 7 bases and J by 0 bases, leaving 13 bases between them. In germline, CDR1 is LNHDA, CDR2 SQIVND (reference sequence). The CDR3 loop reads CASKGADYSNQPQHF. As DNA, the CDR3 is TGTGCCAGTAAAGGAGCAGATTATAGCAATCAGCCCCAGCATTTT.

The CDR3, as DNA: TGTGCCAGCAGCTTAGTAACAGGGCCCCACGAGCAGTACTTC. This gives the protein CASSLVTGPHEQYF. V is TRBV11-1 and J is TRBJ2-7, with a possible D match to TRBD1 (6 bases). From germline, CDR1 is SGHAT and CDR2 FQDESV (reference sequence). This CDR3 comprises 14 residues. Trimming removed 1 base at V and 5 bases at J, with 12 bases between.

This chain connects TRBV5-1 to TRBJ1-4; 9 bases agree with TRBD1. CDR1 is SGHRS, CDR2 YFSETQ, per germline. The V segment lost 0 bases and the J segment 8 bases; nucleotides outside the gene matches: 8. The CDR3 runs 16 residues. CDR3 sequence (DNA): TGCGCCAGCAGCTTGGCCACGACAGGGGGAAAAGAAAAACTGTTTTTT. This encodes CASSLATTGGKEKLFF.

This clone was detected ten times or more. The rearrangement uses TRBV6-4 and TRBJ2-2; 11 bases map to TRBD2. Looked up from germline, CDR1 is MRHNA and CDR2 is SNTAGT. The CDR3 extends over 17 amino acids. V gave up 0 bases and J gave up 4 bases; unmatched junction bases: 4. DNA of the CDR3: TGTGCCAGCAGTGACTCGAATAGCGGGGGGGCCACCGGGGAGCTGTTTTTT. It yields the protein CASSDSNSGGATGELFF.

The chain is built from TRBV6-1 and TRBJ1-3; D ambiguous. The length of the CDR3 is 14 residues. Germline CDR1 is MNHNS and CDR2 is SASEGT. V lost 3 bases to trimming and J lost 1 base, with 7 bases between them. The CDR3 DNA follows: TGTGCCAGCAGTGACGGTGTTTCTGGAAACACCATATATTTT. Protein sequence: CASSDGVSGNTIYF.

The chain uses TRBV28 and TRBJ1-4; D is possibly TRBD1 (5 bases). The CDR3 runs 13 residues. With 1 base removed from V and 8 bases from J, the gap between germline ends came to 8 bases. Germline lookup yields CDR1 MDHEN and CDR2 SYDVKM. CDR3 region: CASSLLAGEKLFF. CDR3 in DNA: TGTGCCAGCAGTTTATTGGCAGGGGAAAAACTGTTTTTT.

This chain joins TRBV7-2 and TRBJ1-3; 11 bases fit TRBD1. This CDR3 comprises 16 residues. V dropped 1 base and J dropped 2; count of bases not matched to a gene: 1. The germline V gene encodes CDR1 SGHTA and CDR2 FQGNSA. In nucleotides, the CDR3 is TGTGCCAGCAGCTTAGTGGGACAGGGGGCTGGAAACACCATATATTTT. It specifies CASSLVGQGAGNTIYF.

This chain connects TRBV6-2 or TRBV6-3 to TRBJ2-5; D unresolved. Trimming cost V 6 bases and J 5 bases, with 7 bases left between them. The CDR3 sequence is 11 residues long. Germline CDR1 reads MNHEY; CDR2 reads SVGEGT. The CDR3 loop is CASSNSETQYF. The CDR3 region has the DNA TGTGCCAGCAGCAATTCGGAGACCCAGTACTTC.

The chain links TRBV5-3 to TRBJ1-1; no clear D. TRBV5-3 is labeled an ORF, and its function is uncertain. The CDR3 is made up of 14 amino acids. V lost 4 bases, J lost 5 bases, and 15 bases lay in between. In DNA, the CDR3 is TGTGCCAGAAGCGCAGACTGCGGTCGGACTGAAGCTTTCTTT. It codes for CARSADCGRTEAFF.